Sequencing of this T cell receptor beta chain was carried out in a study of OX40 agonist ivuxolimab in advanced cancers. Study-level results: Both blood CD4+ and CD8+ T cells showed clonal growth by week 6 at 0.1 to 3.0 mg/kg.

The CDR3 extends over 18 amino acids. Germline lookup yields CDR1 MNHEY and CDR2 SMNVEV (reference sequence). The germline V and J ends were trimmed by 6 bases and 3 bases, with 26 bases remaining between them. In its sample, this clone was seen a few times. What it binds is unknown. Method: immunoSEQ multiplex PCR; TCRdb's copy keeps in-frame clones and lacks some. The data hold 60,000 to 75,000 clones, with roughly 84% observed a single time. The material was CD4+ or CD8+ T cells sorted from blood, obtained in a trial of the OX40 agonist ivuxolimab. The rearrangement links TRBV27 to TRBJ2-5; D is perhaps TRBD1 or TRBD2 (6 bases each). The sequence came from an adult with an advanced solid tumor such as melanoma, head and neck, liver or kidney cancer. Here the CDR3 reads CASSLGSRGLGRKETQYF. The CDR3 DNA reads TGTGCCAGCAGCTTAGGGAGTCGGGGGCTAGGGCGGAAAGAGACCCAGTACTTC.